What follows are 25 T cell receptor beta chains derived from one specimen sequenced in a study of T cells in Graves' hyperthyroidism and ophthalmopathy. Amplification of TCR beta CDR3 regions used RNA as the template. HTBI primers were employed in a first-round RT-PCR of the TCR CDR3. Using its own MiXCR run on the multiplex PCR reads, TCRdb lists one record per CDR3 protein. The profile shows under 300,000 distinct CDR3 sequences, approximately 15% of them singletons. Sample: blood. The receptors originated from a woman aged 40 to 49 with Graves' hyperthyroidism.

The sample holds many counts of this clonotype. This chain connects TRBV7-6 to TRBJ1-3; D might be TRBD1 (6 bases). Germline CDR1 SGHVS, CDR2 FNYEAQ. The CDR3 sequence is 15 residues long. V lost 6 bases, J lost 5 bases, and 17 bases lay in between. The CDR3 spells CASSSNRDWRNTIYF. The CDR3 DNA reads as TGTGCCAGCAGTTCCAACAGGGATTGGCGAAACACCATATATTTT.

This clonotype has at least ten counts. The CDR3: CASSYSLAGVDYNEQFF. The CDR3 DNA reads TGTGCCAGCAGTTACTCGCTAGCGGGAGTGGATTACAATGAGCAGTTCTTC. This sequence joins TRBV6-5 and TRBJ2-1; TRBD2 matches at 10 bases. Germline CDR1 MNHEY, CDR2 SVGAGI. The CDR3 is 17 amino acids. V shed 0 bases, J shed 4 bases, and the junction held 6 bases outside the gene matches.

At least ten counts were recorded for this clonotype. The CDR3 sequence: CSARRQANTEAFF. DNA for the CDR3: TGCAGTGCTAGAAGGCAGGCGAACACTGAAGCTTTCTTT. The V gene is TRBV20-1, the J gene TRBJ1-1; D gene uncertain. The ends were cut back, 2 bases at V and 1 base at J, with 8 bases in the middle. The CDR3 is 13 amino acids. CDR1 and CDR2 (germline): DFQATT, SNEGSKA (reference sequence).

The rearrangement links TRBV5-1 to TRBJ2-2; D gene uncertain. V gave up 3 bases and J gave up 2 bases, with 14 bases separating them. Germline values: CDR1 SGHRS, CDR2 YFSETQ. The CDR3 has 16 amino acids. As DNA, the CDR3 is TGCGCCAGCAGCTCAAGGACCTTAGGAAACACCGGGGAGCTGTTTTTT. Its translation: CASSSRTLGNTGELFF.

Regarding this clonotype: This may be a read error, as it is one base from a much larger clone. The gene calls are TRBV20-1 and TRBJ1-4, with TRBD1 matching 10 bases. The V gene's germline CDR1 is DFQATT and CDR2 SNEGSKA (reference sequence). The CDR3 has 14 residues. The DNA for the CDR3 is TGCAGTTCTAGACAGGGGGCCTCAGATGAAAAACTGTTTTTT. Translation: CSSRQGASDEKLFF.

This clonotype was seen more than once but under ten times. The V gene is TRBV6-1, the J gene TRBJ2-2, with D unresolved. This CDR3 comprises 15 residues. The V end was cut by 5 bases, the J end by 6 bases, with 16 bases between. CDR1 MNHNS and CDR2 SASEGT come from the germline V gene. This CDR3 is CASSSPGRVSGELFF. The CDR3 nucleotides are TGTGCCAGCAGTTCCCCTGGTAGGGTCTCCGGGGAGCTGTTTTTT.

Comment on this clonotype: At one end, the junction sequence differs from germline, possibly due to a read error. The V call is TRBV25-1, the J call TRBJ1-5; TRBD1 agrees at 12 bases. The CDR3 runs 16 residues. Looked up from germline, CDR1 is MGHDK and CDR2 is SYGVNS. CDR3 DNA: TGTGCCAACAGTGCCTCGGGACAGGGGGCGAATCAGCCCCAGCATTTT. This codes for CANSASGQGANQPQHF.

This clonotype was detected a few times. The gene calls are TRBV19 and TRBJ2-4; 11 bases line up with TRBD2. The V segment lost 6 bases and the J segment 0 bases; nucleotides outside the gene matches: 4. This CDR3 is built from 16 residues. Germline values: CDR1 LNHDA, CDR2 SQIVND (reference sequence). The CDR3 sequence is CASRPTSGIAKNIQYF. For the CDR3, the DNA is TGTGCCAGTAGGCCGACTAGCGGGATAGCCAAAAACATTCAGTACTTC.

This clonotype was seen ten or more times. This chain uses TRBV2 with TRBJ1-2; tentative D call: TRBD1 (5 bases). Germline-derived CDR1 and CDR2 are SNHLY and FYNNEI. CDR3 length: 13 residues. Between the trimmed V and J ends, which lost 4 bases and 6 bases, there was a span of 12 bases. This CDR3 is CASSGAGKNGYTF. The CDR3 region has the DNA TGTGCCAGCAGTGGCGCAGGGAAGAATGGCTACACCTTC.

The chain is built from TRBV4-2 and TRBJ2-7; 10 bases fit TRBD1. The length of the CDR3 is 17 residues. Unmatched junction bases numbered 8, after V lost 2 bases and J lost 1 base. Germline lookup yields CDR1 LGHNA and CDR2 YNFKEQ. CDR3 DNA sequence: TGTGCCAGCAGCCAACAAGGGCCGGGACAGGGGTCCTACGAGCAGTACTTC. Translated: CASSQQGPGQGSYEQYF.

This sequence joins TRBV19 and TRBJ2-7; 8 bases are shared with TRBD1. Germline CDR1 is LNHDA and CDR2 is SQIVND (reference sequence). V shed 3 bases and J 6 bases; nucleotides not matched to a gene: 4. This CDR3 is 13 amino acids long. CDR3: CASSIETGAEQYF. CDR3 nucleotides: TGTGCCAGTAGTATTGAGACAGGGGCCGAGCAGTACTTC. Complete variable domain (other parts from reference TRBV19 and TRBJ2-7): DGGITQSPKYLFRKEGQNVTLSCEQNLNHDAMYWYRQDPGQGLRLIYYSQIVNDFQKGDIAEGYSVSREKKESFPLTVTSAQKNPTAFYLCASSIETGAEQYFGPGTRLTVT.

This clonotype was counted many times. The chain links TRBV6-1 to TRBJ2-7; 7 bases are shared with TRBD2. The germline V gene encodes CDR1 MNHNS and CDR2 SASEGT. J lost 3 bases, V lost 4 bases, and 9 bases had no gene match. The CDR3 sequence is 15 residues long. The CDR3 sequence: CASSANSGSFYEQYF. CDR3 nucleotide sequence: TGTGCCAGCAGTGCTAATAGCGGGTCCTTCTACGAGCAGTACTTC.

This clonotype was observed a handful of times. The chain has TRBV20-1 and TRBJ2-1; no firm D call. Germline values: CDR1 DFQATT, CDR2 SNEGSKA (reference sequence). CDR3 length: 11 residues. V lost 6 bases and J lost 4, with 7 bases in between. The DNA for the CDR3 is TGCAGTGCAACCCCTTACAATGAGCAGTTCTTC. This sequence encodes CSATPYNEQFF.

As for this clonotype: Given a much more abundant clone one base away, this may be a read error. This rearrangement joins TRBV28 to TRBJ2-3; 7 bases align to TRBD1. The length of the CDR3 is 13 residues. CDR1 is MDHEN and CDR2 is SYDVKM in the germline V gene. The CDR3 protein is CASTPTGRDAQYF. CDR3 DNA sequence: TGTGCCAGCACTCCGACAGGGCGAGATGCGCAGTATTTT. Full variable domain (remainder filled in from reference TRBV28 and TRBJ2-3): DVKVTQSSRYLVKRTGEKVFLECVQDMDHENMFWYRQDPGLGLRLIYFSYDVKMKEKGDIPEGYSVSREKKERFSLILESASTNQTSMYLCASTPTGRDAQYFGPGTRLTVL.

This clonotype was recorded once. The rearrangement uses TRBV7-2 and TRBJ2-7, with 9 bases lining up with TRBD2. Germline trimming cut 6 bases from V and 5 bases from J; bases unmatched to any gene: 11. Germline CDR1 SGHTA, CDR2 FQGNSA. CDR3 length: 15 amino acids. The CDR3 DNA follows: TGTGCCAGCAGTCAGAATCCGGGACTAGCTGACGAGCAGTACTTC. Protein sequence: CASSQNPGLADEQYF.

The chain employs TRBV6-2 or TRBV6-3 and TRBJ2-6; TRBD2 is a possible D gene (6 bases). The V end lost 6 bases, the J end lost 0 bases, and 9 bases lay between the germline ends. The CDR3 is 15 residues long. Germline lookup yields CDR1 MNHEY and CDR2 SVGEGT. As DNA, the CDR3 is TGTGCCAGCAGGCGGGATCCCTCTGGGGCCAACGTCCTGACTTTC. Protein sequence: CASRRDPSGANVLTF.

This clonotype was found many times. The rearrangement uses TRBV7-9 and TRBJ2-5; perhaps TRBD2 as D (5 bases). The V end lost 6 bases, the J end lost 2 bases, and 13 bases lay between the germline ends. CDR3 length: 14 amino acids. Germline CDR1 and CDR2: SEHNR and FQNEAQ (reference sequence). Here the CDR3 DNA reads TGTGCCAGCAGGCCGGATTGGACTCAAGAGACCCAGTACTTC. Translating it yields CASRPDWTQETQYF.

The chain combines TRBV10-3 with TRBJ2-7, with a tentative D call TRBD2 (6 bases). Germline-derived CDR1 and CDR2 are ENHRY and SYGVKD. This CDR3 spans 13 amino acids. Trimming stripped 6 bases from V and 3 bases from J, with 12 bases between. DNA of the CDR3: TGTGCCATCAGGGGGGACTTAAACTACGAGCAGTACTTC. This sequence encodes CAIRGDLNYEQYF.

This clonotype was picked up many times. The chain uses TRBV10-1 and TRBJ1-1; tentatively, D is TRBD1 (5 bases). This CDR3 is built from 14 residues. The V gene's germline CDR1 is WNHNN and CDR2 SYGVQD (reference sequence). The V gene lost 5 bases and the J gene lost 4 bases, with 14 bases spanning the gap. CDR3 DNA sequence: TGCGCCAGCAGTCCCGGGACGGTCGTCACTGAAGCTTTCTTT. Its translation is CASSPGTVVTEAFF.

This clonotype was seen only a few times. One base away lies a much larger clone, so this may be a sequencing read error. This chain uses TRBV2 with TRBJ1-2, with D hard to call. Trimming took off 1 base at V and 7 bases at J, with 13 bases between the two ends. Per the germline V gene, CDR1 is SNHLY and CDR2 is FYNNEI. The CDR3 spans 14 residues. In DNA form, the CDR3 reads TGTGCCAGCAGTGAAGGGGGTGTTGACTGTGGCTACACCTTC. This encodes CASSEGGVDCGYTF.

The chain has TRBV24-1 and TRBJ2-2; 9 bases fit TRBD1. This CDR3 contains 14 residues. Per the germline V gene, CDR1 is KGHDR and CDR2 is SFDVKD. V shed 8 bases and J 5 bases; nucleotides not matched to a gene: 5. In DNA, the CDR3 is TGTGCCACCAAGACAGGGGGGAATACCGGGGAGCTGTTTTTT. This sequence encodes CATKTGGNTGELFF.

This clonotype was seen ten or more times. This chain connects TRBV20-1 to TRBJ1-2, with D unresolved. The CDR3 is 17 amino acids. Per the germline V gene, CDR1 is DFQATT and CDR2 is SNEGSKA (reference sequence). V was cut by 2 bases and J by 5 bases, with 24 bases left in between. The CDR3: CSARPPRIGGLAYGYTF. Here the CDR3 DNA reads TGCAGTGCTAGACCCCCAAGGATAGGTGGCCTCGCATATGGCTACACCTTC.

At least ten counts were recorded for this clonotype. V is TRBV6-6 and J is TRBJ2-7; D perhaps matches TRBD2 (5 bases). CDR3 length equals 14 residues. With 0 bases removed from V and 7 bases from J, the gap between germline ends came to 13 bases. The V gene's germline CDR1 is MNHNY and CDR2 SVGAGI (reference sequence). For the CDR3, the DNA is TGTGCCAGCAGTTACTCCCGGGGTTTAAGGGAGCAGTACTTC. Translated: CASSYSRGLREQYF.

This chain joins TRBV3-1 and TRBJ2-2; tentatively, D is TRBD2 (6 bases). The V gene lost 5 bases and the J gene lost 6 bases, with 16 bases spanning the gap. Germline CDR1 LGHDT, CDR2 YNNKEL (reference sequence). This CDR3 contains 15 residues. For the CDR3, the DNA is TGTGCCAGCAGCACCCGGGGTCCGGGGGCCGGGGAGCTGTTTTTT. Its translation is CASSTRGPGAGELFF.

In this sample, this clonotype turned up many times. V usage is TRBV10-3 and J usage is TRBJ1-6; D is uncertain. V lost 8 bases, J lost 7 bases, and 18 bases lay in between. CDR3 length: 15 residues. Germline V gives CDR1 ENHRY, CDR2 SYGVKD. The CDR3 reads CAIRAEGGGNSPLHF. CDR3 nucleotide sequence: TGTGCCATCCGGGCAGAGGGTGGAGGAAATTCACCCCTCCACTTT.